These 23 T cell receptor beta chains were all obtained from the same sample, sequenced in a study of CXCR3-negative and CXCR3-positive naive CD8 T cells. Whole-study findings and limits: Naive cells that were CXCR3-positive had more hydrophobic TRB CDR3s (compared with CXCR3-negative naive cells).

The study made its TRB cDNA libraries by 5' RACE, adding UMI labels. After re-calling the 5' RACE reads, TCRdb lists one entry per CDR3 protein, DNA absent. The sample's table shows roughly 93,000 distinct CDR3 sequences. These receptors' targets are unknown. The sample consisted of naive CXCR3+ CD8+ T cells from blood. As to subset: CD45RO-CCR7+CD27+CD95- naive CD8+ T cells expressing CXCR3 (TNR3+). Receptors originate from a human donor in good health. Some clones in this sample may be carry-over from other donors' samples.

The rearrangement joins TRBV4-1 to TRBJ2-7; the TRBD1 assignment by TCRdb is unverifiable without DNA. Germline lookup yields CDR1 MGHRA and CDR2 YSYEKL. This CDR3 is 14 amino acids long. The CDR3 spells CASSQSRGSYEQYF.

V is TRBV29-1 and J is TRBJ1-1; TCRdb proposes TRBD1, but this gene call is untestable without DNA. The CDR3 consists of 13 residues. Looked up from germline, CDR1 is SQVTM and CDR2 is ANQGSEA. The CDR3 protein is CSVLGGLNTEAFF.

The chain couples TRBV7-9 to TRBJ2-5; TCRdb's D call of TRBD2 is untestable without DNA. CDR1 is SEHNR, CDR2 FQNEAQ, per germline (reference sequence). CDR3 length: 14 residues. The CDR3 sequence is CASDPGLATETQYF.

This chain joins TRBV12-3 or TRBV12-4 and TRBJ2-7; TCRdb indicates TRBD1, and absent DNA this call remains unverified. The CDR3 runs to 12 residues. The CDR3 here is CASRGQGGEQYF.

The V call is TRBV5-1, the J call TRBJ2-7; TCRdb calls TRBD1, which cannot be checked without DNA. CDR1 SGHRS and CDR2 YFSETQ come from the germline V gene. CDR3 length equals 13 residues. CDR3 residues: CASSPGGGYEQYF.

The chain employs TRBV20-1 and TRBJ1-2. Germline CDR1 reads DFQATT; CDR2 reads SNEGSKA (reference sequence). This CDR3 is 11 amino acids long. CDR3 loop: CSGVDGYGYTF.

The V call is TRBV6-6, the J call TRBJ2-7; TCRdb calls TRBD1, which cannot be checked without DNA. The CDR3 has 13 amino acids. Germline assignment: CDR1 MNHNY and CDR2 SVGAGI (reference sequence). CDR3 sequence: CASSPGKGYEQYF.

This chain connects TRBV28 to TRBJ2-1; no DNA is available, so the TRBD2 call from TCRdb remains unchecked. From germline, CDR1 is MDHEN and CDR2 SYDVKM. This CDR3 is built from 14 residues. The chain's CDR3 is CASSLGGYYNEQFF.

The chain has TRBV11-2 and TRBJ2-1; TCRdb outputs TRBD1, but without DNA this stays unchecked. The CDR3 sequence is 16 residues long. CDR1 is SGHAT, CDR2 FQNNGV, per germline. This CDR3 is CASSLRPPPTYNEQFF. Full variable domain (outside the CDR3, taken from reference TRBV11-2 and TRBJ2-1): EAGVAQSPRYKIIEKRQSVAFWCNPISGHATLYWYQQILGQGPKLLIQFQNNGVVDDSQLPKDRFSAERLKGVDSTLKIQPAKLEDSAVYLCASSLRPPPTYNEQFFGPGTRLTVL.

CDR3 region: CASSLSFPSGGAYEQYF. The chain joins TRBV27 to TRBJ2-7; TCRdb's D call, TRBD2, is unchecked because there is no DNA. CDR1 and CDR2 (germline): MNHEY, SMNVEV (reference sequence). This CDR3 comprises 17 residues.

The chain employs TRBV20-1 and TRBJ1-5; the TCRdb call, TRBD1, lacks DNA for checking. Per the germline V gene, CDR1 is DFQATT and CDR2 is SNEGSKA (reference sequence). The CDR3 spans 15 residues. Here the CDR3 reads CSAIQEFYSNQPQHF.

The chain combines TRBV18 with TRBJ2-5; TCRdb designates TRBD2, a call that cannot be tested without DNA. This CDR3 has 17 amino acids. Germline CDR1 reads KGHSH; CDR2 reads LQKENI. Here the CDR3 reads CASSPPLGLPPQETQYF.

V gene TRBV10-3 combines with J gene TRBJ2-7; TCRdb's assignment of TRBD1 cannot be checked, as there is no DNA. The CDR3 spans 14 residues. Germline V lookup: CDR1 ENHRY, CDR2 SYGVKD. This chain's CDR3 is CAISEGQADYEQYF.

The rearrangement uses TRBV19 and TRBJ1-1; lacking DNA, the TRBD1 call made by TCRdb goes unchecked. This CDR3 contains 15 residues. Germline values: CDR1 LNHDA, CDR2 SQIVND (reference sequence). The CDR3 here is CASRNQGFWDTEAFF.

This chain links TRBV4-3 with TRBJ2-7; the D call from TCRdb, TRBD1, cannot be confirmed without DNA. Germline assignment: CDR1 LGHNA and CDR2 YSLEER. The CDR3 has 15 amino acids. CDR3 residues: CASSQTVGQSYEQYF.

The chain employs TRBV20-1 and TRBJ1-1; TCRdb selects TRBD1, and the lack of DNA leaves this call unchecked. Germline V gene lookup returns CDR1 DFQATT and CDR2 SNEGSKA (reference sequence). This CDR3 comprises 12 residues. Here the CDR3 reads CSASIGRTEAFF.

This sequence joins TRBV6-5 and TRBJ2-7; TCRdb lists TRBD2, though no DNA is available to test this call. This CDR3 contains 17 residues. From germline, CDR1 is MNHEY and CDR2 SVGAGI. The CDR3 here is CASSYTLTSGPTYEQYF.

V is TRBV4-2 and J is TRBJ2-6; TCRdb's D call of TRBD1 is untestable without DNA. The CDR3 covers 16 residues. In germline, CDR1 is LGHNA, CDR2 YNFKEQ. The CDR3 loop is CASSQEGGTGANVLTF.

V is TRBV28 and J is TRBJ2-6; TCRdb lists TRBD1, though no DNA is available to test this call. CDR3 length equals 15 residues. CDR1 and CDR2 (germline): MDHEN, SYDVKM. CDR3 protein: CASSHRDSGANVLTF.

J is TRBJ2-7 and V is TRBV7-8; the TRBD1 assignment by TCRdb is unverifiable without DNA. Germline V gene sequence: CDR1 SGHVS, CDR2 FQNEAQ. The CDR3 is 12 amino acids. CDR3 loop: CATRDTAYEQYF.

The gene calls are TRBV7-9 and TRBJ2-1; no DNA is available, so the TRBD2 call from TCRdb remains unchecked. This CDR3 comprises 17 residues. The germline gives CDR1 SEHNR, CDR2 FQNEAQ (reference sequence). The CDR3 region is CASSDTSGLSSYNEQFF.

The chain is built from TRBV5-6 and TRBJ1-2. The germline V gene encodes CDR1 SGHDT and CDR2 YYEEEE. The CDR3 is 14 residues long. CDR3 sequence reads: CASSLKGALWGYTF.

V and J are TRBV11-2 and TRBJ2-7; TCRdb calls TRBD1, which cannot be checked without DNA. The CDR3 is made up of 15 amino acids. From germline, CDR1 is SGHAT and CDR2 FQNNGV. The CDR3 protein is CASSLEQDMYYEQYF.